This T cell receptor beta chain derives from a study of early T cells in non-severe SARS-CoV-2 infection. The CDR3 runs to 15 residues. J lost 5 bases, V lost 4 bases, and 10 bases had no gene match. Looked up from germline, CDR1 is GTSNPN and CDR2 is SVGIG (reference sequence). The table lists this clonotype with many counts. What it binds is not known. Tagging with unique molecular identifiers was applied to individual cDNA molecules. One entry per CDR3 protein, called by TCRdb with MiXCR from the 5' RACE reads. The repertoire has about 22,000 distinct CDR3 sequences, around 4% of them found once; the top ten carry roughly 1.6%. Broader study findings: Using VDJdb, the matching emphasized anti-spike CD8 responses while missing private and CD4 specificities.

The rearrangement joins TRBV30 to TRBJ2-2, with TRBD1 identical over 7 bases. The receptor's source is an adult who was a healthcare worker with PCR-confirmed SARS-CoV-2 infection or an uninfected control (not recorded which). The sequencing sample was made of whole blood. The CDR3 DNA follows: TGTGCCTGGATGACCGGGACAGACGATACCGGGGAGCTGTTTTTT. Residues: CAWMTGTDDTGELFF. The complete variable domain, with remaining parts taken from reference TRBV30 and TRBJ2-2, reads SQTIHQWPATLVQPVGSPLSLECTVEGTSNPNLYWYRQAAGRGLQLLFYSVGIGQISSEVPQNLSASRPQDRQFILSSKKLLLSDSGFYLCAWMTGTDDTGELFFGEGSRLTVL.